A selection of T cell receptor beta chains follows, all from one sample in a study of response to subunit inactivated influenza vaccine. TCRdb called the RT-PCR reads again in MiXCR, with one record for every CDR3 protein. This table holds 500,000 to 600,000 distinct CDR3 sequences, less than 8% found once. The sequenced sample was PBMCs from blood, obtained around 2 years after vaccination. Every receptor here comes from a man between 50 and 69 years old who received an inactivated influenza vaccine. Both conserved end residues are part of each CDR3. A D gene is named only where the DNA matches it firmly. Clone size is shown for a subset of rows, as once, few, many or a class of expanded clone.

many,TRBJ1-5,.,TRBV5-5,TGTGCCAGCAGCTTGGCCGGACAAGTGAGCAATCAGCCCCAGCATTTT,CASSLAGQVSNQPQHF
many,TRBJ2-1,TRBD2,TRBV4-2,TGTGCCAGCAGCCAGGCCCAGCGGGGTATCTCCAATGAGCAGTTCTTC,CASSQAQRGISNEQFF
few,TRBJ2-1,.,TRBV20-1,TGCAGTGCTAGAGAGGTTTCTATGGTGCATGATGAGCAGTTCTTC,CSAREVSMVHDEQFF
few,TRBJ2-2,TRBD2,TRBV20-1,TGCAGTGCTTCCCCCCGGGGGGGGGGTTACACCGGGGAGCTGTTTTTT,CSASPRGGGYTGELFF
few,TRBJ2-2,TRBD1,TRBV7-7,TGTGCTAGCAGCCCCGTGTCGGGACAGGGGAACACCGGGGAGCTGTTTTTT,CASSPVSGQGNTGELFF
few,TRBJ2-5,TRBD2,TRBV3-1,TGTGCCAGCAGCCAAGATACAGCGGGGGGGAGAACCCAGTACTTC,CASSQDTAGGRTQYF
few,TRBJ2-5,.,TRBV7-7,TGTGCCAGCAGCTCTCGGACTCGAGAGACCCAGTACTTC,CASSSRTRETQYF
many,TRBJ2-1,.,TRBV9,TGTGCCAGCAGCTTATCCTCCTCCGATCGAAGTGAGCAGTTCTTC,CASSLSSSDRSEQFF
few,TRBJ2-2,TRBD1,TRBV27,TGTGCCAGCAGTTATACAGGGGGCTCGAACACCGGGGAGCTGTTTTTT,CASSYTGGSNTGELFF
.,TRBJ2-3,TRBD1,TRBV20-1,TGCAGTGCTATTAACCGGGACAGGTCAGATACGCAGTATTTT,CSAINRDRSDTQYF
.,TRBJ2-1,TRBD2,TRBV14,TGTGCCAGCAGCCAAGAATCGAGACTAGCGGGATTTCTGAATGAGCAGTTCTTC,CASSQESRLAGFLNEQFF
many,TRBJ2-1,TRBD1,TRBV12-3/TRBV12-4,TGTGCCAGCAGTTTGGTGGGGACAGGGTCAGGGGATGAGCAGTTCTTC,CASSLVGTGSGDEQFF
many,TRBJ2-4,TRBD2,TRBV29-1,TGCAGCGCCTCAGGCGGGACTACCAGAAACATTCAGTACTTC,CSASGGTTRNIQYF
many,TRBJ2-1,.,TRBV6-2/TRBV6-3,TGTGCCAGCAGTACATCCGGGCAGGGTGAGCAGTTCTTC,CASSTSGQGEQFF
few,TRBJ2-5,.,TRBV12-5,TGTGCTAGTGGTTCCGGACAGCCCCAAGAGACCCAGTACTTC,CASGSGQPQETQYF
few,TRBJ2-1,TRBD2,TRBV15,TGTGCCACCAGCAGAGTACGAGGGACTAGCGGGAGTAATGAGCAGTTCTTC,CATSRVRGTSGSNEQFF
.,TRBJ2-1,TRBD2,TRBV24-1,TGTGCCACCAGTGACGTGACTAGCGGGAGGTACAATGAGCAGTTCTTC,CATSDVTSGRYNEQFF
few,TRBJ1-5,.,TRBV12-3/TRBV12-4,TGTGCCAGCAGCCTCTCTAACAATCAGCCCCAGCATTTT,CASSLSNNQPQHF
.,TRBJ2-5,TRBD2,TRBV7-2,TGTGCCAGCAGCGTGACCGGGACTAGCGGGGGTTATGAGACCCAGTACTTC,CASSVTGTSGGYETQYF
.,TRBJ2-5,TRBD2,TRBV7-3,TGTGCCAGCAGCTTTGTCGGGACGGGAGGGCTACAAGAGACCCAGTACTTC,CASSFVGTGGLQETQYF
.,TRBJ2-3,.,TRBV30,TGTGCCTGGAGTGTACAGGGTCCTAGAGAGTATTTT,CAWSVQGPREYF
few,TRBJ2-5,TRBD2,TRBV11-2,TGTGCCAGCAGCTTTGGTTTTGGGCGGGGGGGCTCAGGAGAGACCCAGTACTTC,CASSFGFGRGGSGETQYF
.,TRBJ2-7,TRBD1,TRBV6-1,TGTGCCAGCAGTAGTAACCGGGACAGGGAACAGTACTTC,CASSSNRDREQYF
many,TRBJ2-2,.,TRBV29-1,TGCAGCGTTGAAGGGTTACAGAACACCGGGGAGCTGTTTTTT,CSVEGLQNTGELFF
many,TRBJ2-3,TRBD2,TRBV5-1,TGCGCCAGCAGTTACGGGACTAGCGGGAGTACAGATACGCAGTATTTT,CASSYGTSGSTDTQYF
many,TRBJ2-2,.,TRBV7-2,TGTGCCAGCAGCTTAGCGTTGGTGAACACCGGGGAGCTGTTTTTT,CASSLALVNTGELFF
few,TRBJ2-7,.,TRBV4-1,TGCGCCAGCAGCCAAGCTCTAACTCAGTACTACGAGCAGTACTTC,CASSQALTQYYEQYF
.,TRBJ1-2,TRBD1,TRBV12-3/TRBV12-4,TGTGCCAGCAGTACAGGACAGGGGCAGTGGTATGGCTACACCTTC,CASSTGQGQWYGYTF
many,TRBJ2-3,TRBD2,TRBV10-2,TGCGCCAGCAGTGAGTCGACGGGCGGGGGGGTTACGCAGTATTTT,CASSESTGGGVTQYF
.,TRBJ2-7,TRBD1,TRBV10-2,TGCGCCAGCCAGGGGGAGATGTACTACGAGCAGTACTTC,CASQGEMYYEQYF
few,TRBJ2-7,TRBD2,TRBV9,TGTGCCAGCAGCGTTGGGACTAGCGACGAGCAGTACTTC,CASSVGTSDEQYF
.,TRBJ2-7,TRBD2,TRBV11-2,TGTGCCAGCAGCTCGTTAGAGGGATTAACTAGCGGGGATTACGAGCAGTACTTC,CASSSLEGLTSGDYEQYF
.,TRBJ1-6,.,TRBV20-1,TGCAGTGCTAGAGATCAGTCAGTACTATTGACGTCACCCCTCCACTTT,CSARDQSVLLTSPLHF
few,TRBJ1-2,.,TRBV6-2/TRBV6-3,TGTGCCAGCAGTGCGATGTATGGCTACACCTTC,CASSAMYGYTF
many,TRBJ2-3,.,TRBV5-1,TGCGCCAGCAGCTTGGCTGGGAGCACAGATACGCAGTATTTT,CASSLAGSTDTQYF
many,TRBJ1-5,.,TRBV25-1,TGTGCCAGCATTGGGGATGGCAATCAGCCCCAGCATTTT,CASIGDGNQPQHF
few,TRBJ2-7,TRBD1,TRBV29-1,TGCAGCGCGGGACAGCGCTACGAGCAGTACTTC,CSAGQRYEQYF
few,TRBJ2-1,.,TRBV12-3/TRBV12-4,TGTGCCAGCAGAGTTGGACTAGAGCAGTTCTTC,CASRVGLEQFF
many,TRBJ2-1,.,TRBV24-1,TGTGCGACCTCGTCCCACAATGAGCAGTTCTTC,CATSSHNEQFF
.,TRBJ1-1,.,TRBV20-1,TGCAGTGCTAGAGCTACAGGGTTTGCGAACACTGAAGCTTTCTTT,CSARATGFANTEAFF
many,TRBJ2-1,.,TRBV20-1,TGCAGTGCTAGAGATAAAAGCTCCTACAATGAGCAGTTCTTC,CSARDKSSYNEQFF
many,TRBJ1-4,TRBD1,TRBV11-1,TGTGCCAGCAGCGGAAACCGGGACAGGGTTAACTTTGGTGAAAAACTGTTTTTT,CASSGNRDRVNFGEKLFF
few,TRBJ2-3,TRBD1,TRBV6-2/TRBV6-3,TGTGCCAGCAGAGTTGACAGGGGGCGGGCAGATACGCAGTATTTT,CASRVDRGRADTQYF
.,TRBJ2-7,.,TRBV25-1,TGTGCCAGCAGTAGCGGACACCGCGAGCAGTACTTC,CASSSGHREQYF
.,TRBJ1-1,.,TRBV6-1,TGTGCCAGCGCTTTAAGGGTCGACGCTGAAGCTTTCTTT,CASALRVDAEAFF
few,TRBJ2-3,.,TRBV10-3,TGTGCCATCATGGGGGAATTTTCCACAGATACGCAGTATTTT,CAIMGEFSTDTQYF
many,TRBJ1-6,.,TRBV25-1,TGTGCCTCTCGGGGGCAGCGAAATTCACCCCTCCACTTT,CASRGQRNSPLHF
.,TRBJ2-7,.,TRBV7-2,TGTGCCAGCAGCTTAGCGGCAGACCGATCCTACGAGCAGTACTTC,CASSLAADRSYEQYF
few,TRBJ2-3,TRBD2,TRBV24-1,TGTGCCACCAGTGACCCCGGGCTAGCGGGAGCGGCAGATACGCAGTATTTT,CATSDPGLAGAADTQYF
few,TRBJ2-7,.,TRBV7-3,TGTGCCAGCAGCTTATTGTCGGACAGCCTAAAGTACTTC,CASSLLSDSLKYF
.,TRBJ2-1,.,TRBV6-2/TRBV6-3,TGTGCCAGCACCGATCCACCGGGCAATGAGCAGTTCTTC,CASTDPPGNEQFF
few,TRBJ2-3,TRBD2,TRBV7-2,TGTGCCAGCAGCTTGTCTAGCGGGGGAGGGACAGATACGCAGTATTTT,CASSLSSGGGTDTQYF
few,TRBJ2-3,.,TRBV5-5,TGTGCCAGCAGCCCCTTTAAAGATACGCAGTATTTT,CASSPFKDTQYF
.,TRBJ2-3,TRBD1,TRBV3-1,TGTGCCAGCAGCCAGGGTATAGGGACAGGGGCAACAGATACGCAGTATTTT,CASSQGIGTGATDTQYF
many,TRBJ2-7,.,TRBV2,TGTGCCAGCATTGGGACGCAGGGTTTCCAGCCCACCTACGAGCAGTACTTC,CASIGTQGFQPTYEQYF